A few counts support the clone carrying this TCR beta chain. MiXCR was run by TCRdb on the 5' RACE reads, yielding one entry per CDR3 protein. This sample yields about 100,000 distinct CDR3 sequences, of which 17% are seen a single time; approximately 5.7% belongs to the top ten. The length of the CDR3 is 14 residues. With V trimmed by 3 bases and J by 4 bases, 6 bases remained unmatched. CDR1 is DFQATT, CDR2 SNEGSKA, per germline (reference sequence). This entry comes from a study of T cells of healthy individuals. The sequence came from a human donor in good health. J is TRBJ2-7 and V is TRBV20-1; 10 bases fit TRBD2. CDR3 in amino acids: CSASLGTSVYEQYF. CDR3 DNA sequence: TGCAGTGCTAGCCTCGGGACTAGCGTATACGAGCAGTACTTC.